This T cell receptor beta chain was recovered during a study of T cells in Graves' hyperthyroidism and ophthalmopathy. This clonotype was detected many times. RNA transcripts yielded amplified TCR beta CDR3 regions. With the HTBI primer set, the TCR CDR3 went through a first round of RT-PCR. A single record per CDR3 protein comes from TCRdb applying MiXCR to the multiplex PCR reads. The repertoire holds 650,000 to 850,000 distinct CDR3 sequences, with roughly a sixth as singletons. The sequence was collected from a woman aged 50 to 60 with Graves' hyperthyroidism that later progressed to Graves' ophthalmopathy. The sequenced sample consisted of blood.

Written as DNA, the CDR3 is TGTGCCAGCAGCCCGAAGACAGGTAGCACTGAAGCTTTCTTT. The encoded protein is CASSPKTGSTEAFF. This chain uses TRBV7-9 with TRBJ1-1; possibly TRBD1 for D (6 bases). Trimming cost V 5 bases and J 4 bases, with 14 bases left between them. Germline V CDR1 and CDR2: SEHNR, FQNEAQ (reference sequence). This CDR3 is built from 14 residues.